This T cell receptor (beta chain) stems from a study of T cells in Graves' hyperthyroidism and ophthalmopathy. At the level of the study: Once the initial diagnosis was made, peripheral blood was obtained before any treatment.

Trimming removed 6 bases from V and 7 bases from J; junction bases left unmatched: 9. Germline V gene data show CDR1 as MDHEN and CDR2 as SYDVKM. The CDR3 consists of 14 residues. Amplification of TCR beta CDR3 regions used RNA as the template. Initially, a first-round RT-PCR of the TCR CDR3 employed the HTBI primer set. TCRdb independently ran MiXCR on the multiplex PCR reads; one entry per CDR3 protein. This table has more than 650,000 distinct CDR3 sequences, 14% appearing once. The chain couples TRBV28 to TRBJ1-5; 7 positions match TRBD1. This clonotype originated in a woman aged 18-35 years with Graves' hyperthyroidism. Material for sequencing was blood. The CDR3 sequence: CASSPRTGVQPQHF. CDR3 sequence (DNA): TGTGCCAGCAGCCCACGCACAGGGGTCCAGCCCCAGCATTTT. Full variable domain (outside the CDR3, taken from reference TRBV28 and TRBJ1-5): DVKVTQSSRYLVKRTGEKVFLECVQDMDHENMFWYRQDPGLGLRLIYFSYDVKMKEKGDIPEGYSVSREKKERFSLILESASTNQTSMYLCASSPRTGVQPQHFGDGTRLSIL.